This T cell receptor (beta chain) is from a study of control samples from healthy donors and cancer patients. The V and J ends lost 1 base and 9 bases respectively, with 16 bases between them. This CDR3 has 15 amino acids. Looked up from germline, CDR1 is SNHLY and CDR2 is FYNNEI. The protocol was immunoSEQ multiplex PCR, while the TCRdb copy is restricted to in-frame clones and leaves out a portion. The sample includes more than 85,000 clones, about 83% of them seen just once. Specimen: blood. The rearrangement joins TRBV2 to TRBJ2-1; D possibly matches TRBD1 or TRBD2 (7 bases each). This TCR was recovered from a woman aged 50 to 60 in good health. This CDR3 is CASSEVRGRGGEQFF. CDR3 in DNA: TGTGCCAGCAGTGAAGTGAGGGGGCGCGGGGGTGAGCAGTTCTTC. Drawing the rest from reference TRBV2 and TRBJ2-1, the complete variable domain is EPEVTQTPSHQVTQMGQEVILRCVPISNHLYFYWYRQILGQKVEFLVSFYNNEISEKSEIFDDQFSVERPDGSNFTLKIRSTKLEDSAMYFCASSEVRGRGGEQFFGPGTRLTVL.